These 18 T cell receptor beta chains came from one sample sequenced in a study of blood T cell repertoires in COVID-19. Libraries were prepared by immunoSEQ multiplex PCR; TCRdb keeps only in-frame clonotypes and omits some of them. The table lists under 200,000 clones, approximately 90% of them singletons, with around 5.8% in the top ten. Sequenced sample: peripheral blood. The receptors come from a middle-aged man with active or convalescent COVID-19.

This clone was recorded only once. The chain is built from TRBV20-1 and TRBJ2-1; D gene ambiguous. The V end lost 6 bases, the J end lost 8 bases, and 11 bases lay between the germline ends. The CDR3 is 11 residues long. The germline V gene encodes CDR1 DFQATT and CDR2 SNEGSKA (reference sequence). The CDR3 reads CSAEQVDEQFF. CDR3 coding DNA: TGCAGTGCCGAGCAAGTCGATGAGCAGTTCTTC.

This sequence joins TRBV2 and TRBJ1-5; 9 bases line up with TRBD1. The V segment lost 1 base and the J segment 4 bases; nucleotides outside the gene matches: 2. There are 15 residues in the CDR3. The V gene's germline CDR1 is SNHLY and CDR2 FYNNEI. CDR3 loop: CASSEGDRENQPQHF. CDR3 nucleotides: TGTGCCAGCAGTGAAGGGGACAGGGAGAATCAGCCCCAGCATTTT.

This clone was counted between two and nine times. This sequence joins TRBV18 and TRBJ1-2; no clear D gene. CDR1 is KGHSH, CDR2 LQKENI, per germline. The V and J ends lost 1 base and 0 bases respectively, with 18 bases between them. This CDR3 spans 18 amino acids. CDR3 DNA sequence: TGTGCCAGCTCACCACTACCCCTCGGGATAAGGACTAACTATGGCTACACCTTC. Translating it yields CASSPLPLGIRTNYGYTF.

The genes are TRBV3-1 (or the pseudogene TRBV3-2) and TRBJ2-7; possible D gene TRBD2, 6 bases. Germline-derived CDR1 and CDR2 are LGHDT and YNNKEL (reference sequence). CDR3 length: 16 residues. Between the trimmed V and J ends, which lost 1 base and 7 bases, there was a span of 20 bases. CDR3 residues: CASSQGRTSAGGEQYF. The CDR3 region has the DNA TGTGCCAGCAGCCAAGGAAGGACGTCCGCCGGGGGAGAGCAGTACTTC.

As DNA, the CDR3 is TGTGCCAGCAGTCATCACTTGGGGACTCTGAGGGACGAGCAGTACTTC. This encodes CASSHHLGTLRDEQYF. This chain connects TRBV27 to TRBJ2-7; possible D gene TRBD2, 6 bases. Per the germline V gene, CDR1 is MNHEY and CDR2 is SMNVEV (reference sequence). The CDR3 length is 16 residues. Between the trimmed V and J ends, which lost 5 bases and 5 bases, there was a span of 22 bases.

This clone appeared once. The chain employs TRBV19 and TRBJ1-5; 10 nucleotides align to TRBD1. The germline V gene has CDR1 LNHDA and CDR2 SQIVND (reference sequence). This CDR3 is 16 amino acids long. J was trimmed by 2 bases and V by 7 bases; bases with no gene match: 8. The CDR3 sequence: CASTLGDRGRNQPQHF. The CDR3 region has the DNA TGTGCCAGTACCCTGGGGGACAGGGGCCGCAATCAGCCCCAGCATTTT.

The rearrangement joins TRBV7-3 to TRBJ2-5, with D uncertain. This CDR3 spans 12 amino acids. Germline values: CDR1 SGHTA, CDR2 FQGTGA. V was pared by 6 bases and J by 5 bases, with 10 bases between. Here the CDR3 reads CASSNSLETQYF. CDR3 nucleotides: TGTGCCAGCAGTAACTCTCTGGAGACCCAGTACTTC.

V is TRBV7-8 and J is TRBJ1-2; D perhaps matches TRBD1 (6 bases). Trimming removed 5 bases at V and 1 base at J, with 14 bases between. This CDR3 contains 15 residues. Germline-derived CDR1 and CDR2 are SGHVS and FQNEAQ. The CDR3 nucleotides are TGTGCCAGCAGCGGCACAGGGACGTTTAACTATGGCTACACCTTC. Translating gives CASSGTGTFNYGYTF.

This sequence joins TRBV5-1 and TRBJ2-7; D remains unclear. The ends were cut back, 3 bases at V and 1 base at J, with 2 bases in the middle. The germline CDR1 and CDR2 sequences are SGHRS and YFSETQ. CDR3 length: 11 amino acids. CDR3 loop: CASSSSYEQYF. The CDR3 DNA reads TGCGCCAGCAGCTCTTCCTACGAGCAGTACTTC.

The rearrangement links TRBV11-3 to TRBJ1-4, with 7 positions matching TRBD1. CDR3 length: 15 amino acids. Trimming cost V 6 bases and J 1 base; bases outside gene matches: 5. The germline V gene encodes CDR1 SGHNT and CDR2 YENEEA. CDR3 bases: TGTGCCAGCAGTCCCACAGGGGAAACTAATGAAAAACTGTTTTTT. Translation gives CASSPTGETNEKLFF. The full variable domain, with the rest looked up from reference TRBV11-3 and TRBJ1-4, is EAGVVQSPRYKIIEKKQPVAFWCNPISGHNTLYWYLQNLGQGPELLIRYENEEAVDDSQLPKDRFSAERLKGVDSTLKIQPAELGDSAVYLCASSPTGETNEKLFFGSGTQLSVL.

This rearrangement joins TRBV3-1 (or the pseudogene TRBV3-2) to TRBJ2-7; 10 nucleotides line up with TRBD2. CDR3 length: 17 residues. The V segment lost 4 bases and the J segment 0 bases; nucleotides outside the gene matches: 9. Germline CDR1 LGHDT, CDR2 YNNKEL (reference sequence). CDR3 residues: CASSLVTSGEPSYEQYF. In nucleotides, the CDR3 is TGTGCCAGCAGCCTCGTCACTAGCGGGGAGCCCTCCTACGAGCAGTACTTC.

This chain joins TRBV19 and TRBJ2-7, with D possibly TRBD1 on 6 matching bases. Per germline, CDR1 LNHDA and CDR2 SQIVND (reference sequence). The CDR3 extends over 14 amino acids. V was trimmed by 5 bases and J by 5 bases, leaving 16 bases between them. Here the CDR3 DNA reads TGTGCCAGTAGTCCCCTAACAGGGATCCACGAGCAGTACTTC. Protein: CASSPLTGIHEQYF.

The chain employs TRBV5-8 and TRBJ1-1; 7 bases match TRBD1. Germline-derived CDR1 and CDR2 are SGHTS and YDEGEE. This CDR3 is built from 14 residues. V shed 4 bases and J 4 bases; nucleotides not matched to a gene: 7. CDR3 nucleotides: TGTGCCAGCAGCCTGCTTGCAGGGGGCACTGAAGCTTTCTTT. This gives the protein CASSLLAGGTEAFF.

The chain has TRBV19 and TRBJ2-6, with a weak D call TRBD1 (6 bases). This CDR3 is built from 17 residues. V was clipped by 11 bases and J by 0 bases, with 20 bases between them. The V gene's germline CDR1 is LNHDA and CDR2 SQIVND (reference sequence). The CDR3 loop is CASYGGHMLSGANVLTF. In DNA form, the CDR3 reads TGTGCCTCATATGGGGGACATATGCTCTCTGGGGCCAACGTCCTGACTTTC.

V gene TRBV28 combines with J gene TRBJ1-2, with D hard to call. Germline V lookup: CDR1 MDHEN, CDR2 SYDVKM. This CDR3 region has 16 residues. V lost 6 bases to trimming and J lost 0 bases, with 17 bases between them. The CDR3 reads CASRLSTVGANYGYTF. The CDR3 region has the DNA TGTGCCAGCAGACTTAGCACAGTCGGGGCTAACTATGGCTACACCTTC.

The gene calls are TRBV11-3 and TRBJ1-4; D is undetermined. Trimming shortened V by 5 bases and J by 6 bases, and 13 bases separated the two germline ends. This CDR3 is 14 amino acids long. Germline CDR1 is SGHNT and CDR2 is YENEEA. CDR3 nucleotide sequence: TGTGCCAGCAGCCGAGGAGCCTTCGATGAAAAACTGTTTTTT. Amino acid sequence: CASSRGAFDEKLFF. Looking up the rest from reference TRBV11-3 and TRBJ1-4 gives the full variable domain: EAGVVQSPRYKIIEKKQPVAFWCNPISGHNTLYWYLQNLGQGPELLIRYENEEAVDDSQLPKDRFSAERLKGVDSTLKIQPAELGDSAVYLCASSRGAFDEKLFFGSGTQLSVL.

V gene TRBV20-1 combines with J gene TRBJ2-7; D not resolved. Germline CDR1 DFQATT, CDR2 SNEGSKA (reference sequence). The CDR3 loop spans 11 amino acids. Trimming removed 3 bases at V and 1 base at J, with 4 bases between. CDR3 sequence: CSASSSYEQYF. The DNA of the CDR3 is TGCAGTGCTAGTTCTTCCTACGAGCAGTACTTC.

The V gene is TRBV7-8, the J gene TRBJ2-7; D unresolved. The CDR3 covers 12 residues. V was cut by 3 bases and J by 4 bases, with 7 bases left in between. Germline V gene sequence: CDR1 SGHVS, CDR2 FQNEAQ. The CDR3 DNA sequence: TGTGCCAGCAGCTTTTGGGCGTACGAGCAGTACTTC. Protein sequence: CASSFWAYEQYF.